This record covers a single T cell receptor (beta chain). The data originate from a study of cytomegalovirus exposure and HLA in healthy donors. CDR3 length: 16 residues. In germline, CDR1 is MDHEN, CDR2 SYDVKM. Germline trimming cut 5 bases from V and 2 bases from J; bases unmatched to any gene: 9. With 60 Vbeta and 13 Jbeta primers, the PCR was carried out. The assay was immunoSEQ multiplex PCR, and TCRdb's table has in-frame clones only and misses some. The sample carries roughly 100,000 clones, more than 60% recorded once. Input material: PBMCs. The TCR sequence derives from a man in his fifties or sixties in good health and CMV-seronegative. The V gene is TRBV28, the J gene TRBJ1-2; 9 bases are a match to TRBD1. The CDR3 sequence: CASSADQGQGNYGYTF. The CDR3 bases are TGTGCCAGCAGTGCTGACCAGGGACAGGGAAACTATGGCTACACCTTC.